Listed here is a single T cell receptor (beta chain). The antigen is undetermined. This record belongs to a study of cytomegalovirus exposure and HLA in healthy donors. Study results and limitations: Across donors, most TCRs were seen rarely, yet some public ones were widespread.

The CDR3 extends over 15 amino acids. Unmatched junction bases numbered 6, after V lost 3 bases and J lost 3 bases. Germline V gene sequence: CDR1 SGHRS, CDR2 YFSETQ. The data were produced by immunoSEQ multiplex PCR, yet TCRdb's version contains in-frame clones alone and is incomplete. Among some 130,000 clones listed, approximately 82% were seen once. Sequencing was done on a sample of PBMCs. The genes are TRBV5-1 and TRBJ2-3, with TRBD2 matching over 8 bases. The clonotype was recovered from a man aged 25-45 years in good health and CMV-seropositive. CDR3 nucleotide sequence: TGCGCCAGCAGCTATGGAGCGGGGGTGACAGATACGCAGTATTTT. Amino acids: CASSYGAGVTDTQYF.